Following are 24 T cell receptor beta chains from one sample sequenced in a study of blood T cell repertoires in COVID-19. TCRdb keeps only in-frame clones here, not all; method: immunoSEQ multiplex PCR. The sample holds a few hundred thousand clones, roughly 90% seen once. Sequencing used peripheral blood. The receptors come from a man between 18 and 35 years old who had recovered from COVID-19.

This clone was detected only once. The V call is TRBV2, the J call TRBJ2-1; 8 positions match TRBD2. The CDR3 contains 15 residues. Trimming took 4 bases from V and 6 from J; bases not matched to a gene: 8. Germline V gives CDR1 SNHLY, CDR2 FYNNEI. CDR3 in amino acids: CASSGPGGGPNEQFF. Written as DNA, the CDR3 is TGTGCCAGCAGTGGACCAGGCGGGGGGCCCAATGAGCAGTTCTTC.

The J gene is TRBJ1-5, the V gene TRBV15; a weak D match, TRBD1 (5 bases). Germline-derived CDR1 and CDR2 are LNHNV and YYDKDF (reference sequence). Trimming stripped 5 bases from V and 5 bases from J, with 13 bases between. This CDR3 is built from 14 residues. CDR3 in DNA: TGTGCCACCAGCGGTCAGGGTAACTATCAGCCCCAGCATTTT. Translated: CATSGQGNYQPQHF.

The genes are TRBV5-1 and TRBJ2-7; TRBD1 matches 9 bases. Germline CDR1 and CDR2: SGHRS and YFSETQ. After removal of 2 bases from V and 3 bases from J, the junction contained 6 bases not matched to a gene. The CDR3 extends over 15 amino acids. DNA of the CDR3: TGCGCCAGCAGCTTCTGGACAGGGGAGGACTACGAGCAGTACTTC. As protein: CASSFWTGEDYEQYF.

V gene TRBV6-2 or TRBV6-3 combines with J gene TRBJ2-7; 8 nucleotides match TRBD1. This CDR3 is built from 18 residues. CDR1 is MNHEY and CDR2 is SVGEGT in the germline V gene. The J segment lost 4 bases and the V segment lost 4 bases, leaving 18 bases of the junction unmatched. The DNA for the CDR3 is TGTGCCAGCAGTTTCCCGCCCTCCACAGGGGGTAGTGGTTACGAGCAGTACTTC. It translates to CASSFPPSTGGSGYEQYF.

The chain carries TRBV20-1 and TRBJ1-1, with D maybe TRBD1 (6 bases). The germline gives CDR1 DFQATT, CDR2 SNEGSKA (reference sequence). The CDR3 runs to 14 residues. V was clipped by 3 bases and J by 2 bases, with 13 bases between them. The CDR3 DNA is TGCAGTGCTAGTAAGGACAGTAGTAACACTGAAGCTTTCTTT. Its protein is CSASKDSSNTEAFF.

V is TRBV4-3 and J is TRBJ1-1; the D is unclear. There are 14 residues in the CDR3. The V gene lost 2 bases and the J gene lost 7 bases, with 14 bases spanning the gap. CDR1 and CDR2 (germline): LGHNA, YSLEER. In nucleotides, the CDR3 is TGCGCCAGCAGCCAACAAGATGGCAGGTTTGAAGCTTTCTTT. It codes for CASSQQDGRFEAFF.

The CDR3 reads CASRYGTSGGGADTQYF. In DNA form, the CDR3 reads TGTGCCAGCAGATACGGGACTAGCGGGGGGGGCGCAGATACGCAGTATTTT. V gene TRBV5-4 combines with J gene TRBJ2-3, with 16 bases fitting TRBD2. Trimming cost V 5 bases and J 4 bases; bases outside gene matches: 7. Germline CDR1 reads SGHNT; CDR2 reads YYREEE (reference sequence). This CDR3 has 17 amino acids.

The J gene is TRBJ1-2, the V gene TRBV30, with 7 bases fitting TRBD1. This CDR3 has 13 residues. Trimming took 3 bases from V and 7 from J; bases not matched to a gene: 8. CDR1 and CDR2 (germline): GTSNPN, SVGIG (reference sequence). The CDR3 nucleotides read TGTGCCTGGAGCGATACGACAGGGTTTGGCTACACCTTC. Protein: CAWSDTTGFGYTF.

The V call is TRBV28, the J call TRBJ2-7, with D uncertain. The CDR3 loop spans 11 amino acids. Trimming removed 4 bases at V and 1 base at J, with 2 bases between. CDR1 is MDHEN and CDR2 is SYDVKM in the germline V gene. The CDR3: CASSSSYEQYF. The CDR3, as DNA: TGTGCCAGCAGTTCATCCTACGAGCAGTACTTC.

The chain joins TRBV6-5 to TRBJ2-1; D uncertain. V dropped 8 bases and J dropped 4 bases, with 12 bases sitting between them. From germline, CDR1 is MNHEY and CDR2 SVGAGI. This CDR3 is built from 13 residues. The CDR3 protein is CASASGKYNEQFF. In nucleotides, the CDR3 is TGTGCCAGCGCCTCAGGAAAATACAATGAGCAGTTCTTC.

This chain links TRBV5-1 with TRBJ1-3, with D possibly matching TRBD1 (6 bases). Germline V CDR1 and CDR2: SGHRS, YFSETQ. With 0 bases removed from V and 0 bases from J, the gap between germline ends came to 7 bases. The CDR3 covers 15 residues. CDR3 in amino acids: CASSLAGASGNTIYF. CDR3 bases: TGCGCCAGCAGCTTGGCAGGGGCCTCTGGAAACACCATATATTTT.

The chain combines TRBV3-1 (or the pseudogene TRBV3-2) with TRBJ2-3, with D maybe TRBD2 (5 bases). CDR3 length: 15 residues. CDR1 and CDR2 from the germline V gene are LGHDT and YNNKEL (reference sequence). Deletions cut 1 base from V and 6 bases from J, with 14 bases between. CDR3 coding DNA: TGTGCCAGCAGCCAAGTAGAAGCGTGGGAGGATACGCAGTATTTT. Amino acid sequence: CASSQVEAWEDTQYF.

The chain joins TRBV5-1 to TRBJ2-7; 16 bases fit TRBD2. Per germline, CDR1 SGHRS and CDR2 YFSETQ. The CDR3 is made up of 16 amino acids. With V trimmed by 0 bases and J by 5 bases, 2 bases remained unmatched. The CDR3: CASSLVGLAGGNEQYF. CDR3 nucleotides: TGCGCCAGCAGCTTGGTGGGACTAGCGGGAGGGAACGAGCAGTACTTC.

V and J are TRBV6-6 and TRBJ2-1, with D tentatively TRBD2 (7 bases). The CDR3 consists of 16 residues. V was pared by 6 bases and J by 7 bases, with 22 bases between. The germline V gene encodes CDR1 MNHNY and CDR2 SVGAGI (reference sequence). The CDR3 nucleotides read TGTGCCAGCAGATTCTTTCTAGAGGGGGGGCCGAATGAGCAGTTCTTC. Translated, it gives CASRFFLEGGPNEQFF.

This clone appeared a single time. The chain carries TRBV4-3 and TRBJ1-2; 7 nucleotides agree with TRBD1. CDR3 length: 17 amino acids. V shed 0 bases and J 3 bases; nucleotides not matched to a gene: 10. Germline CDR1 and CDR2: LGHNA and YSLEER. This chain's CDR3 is CASSQDRTGHADYGYTF. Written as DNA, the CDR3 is TGCGCCAGCAGCCAAGACCGGACAGGACATGCGGACTATGGCTACACCTTC.

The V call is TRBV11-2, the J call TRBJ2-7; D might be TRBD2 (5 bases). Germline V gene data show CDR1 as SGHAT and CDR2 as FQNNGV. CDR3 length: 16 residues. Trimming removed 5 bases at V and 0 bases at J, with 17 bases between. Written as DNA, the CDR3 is TGTGCCAGCAGCGGCCCCCAACGGGAAGTCTCCTACGAGCAGTACTTC. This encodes CASSGPQREVSYEQYF.

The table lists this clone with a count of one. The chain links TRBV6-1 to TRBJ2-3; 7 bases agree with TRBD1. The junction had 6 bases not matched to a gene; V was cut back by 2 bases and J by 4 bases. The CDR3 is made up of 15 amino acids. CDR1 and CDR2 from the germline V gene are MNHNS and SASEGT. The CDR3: CASSEPGQRADTQYF. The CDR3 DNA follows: TGTGCCAGCAGTGAACCGGGACAGAGGGCAGATACGCAGTATTTT.

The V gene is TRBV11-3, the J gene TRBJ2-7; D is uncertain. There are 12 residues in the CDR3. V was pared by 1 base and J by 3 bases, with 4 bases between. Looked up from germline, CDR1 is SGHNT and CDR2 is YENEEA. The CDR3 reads CASSLGNYEQYF. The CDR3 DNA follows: TGTGCCAGCAGCTTAGGTAACTACGAGCAGTACTTC.

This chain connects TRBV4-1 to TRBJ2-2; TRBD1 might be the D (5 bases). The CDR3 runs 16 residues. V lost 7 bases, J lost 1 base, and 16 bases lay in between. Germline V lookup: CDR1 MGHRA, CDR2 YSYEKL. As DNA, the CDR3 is TGCGCCAGCACTAAGATGGGGCAGGGGAACACCGGGGAGCTGTTTTTT. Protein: CASTKMGQGNTGELFF.

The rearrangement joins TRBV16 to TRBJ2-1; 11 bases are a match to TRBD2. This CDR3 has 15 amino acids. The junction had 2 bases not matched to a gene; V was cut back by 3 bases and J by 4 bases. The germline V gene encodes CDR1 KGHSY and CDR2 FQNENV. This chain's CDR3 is CASSQGTSGYNEQFF. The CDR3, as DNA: TGTGCCAGCAGCCAGGGGACTAGCGGATACAATGAGCAGTTCTTC. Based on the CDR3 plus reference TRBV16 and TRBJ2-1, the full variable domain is GEEVAQTPKHLVRGEGQKAKLYCAPIKGHSYVFWYQQVLKNEFKFLISFQNENVFDETGMPKERFSAKCLPNSPCSLEIQATKLEDSAVYFCASSQGTSGYNEQFFGPGTRLTVL.

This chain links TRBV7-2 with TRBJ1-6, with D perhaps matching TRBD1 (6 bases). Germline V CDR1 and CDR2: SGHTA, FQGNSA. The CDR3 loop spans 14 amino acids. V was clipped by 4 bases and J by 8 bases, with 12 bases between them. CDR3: CASSSRGAYSPLHF. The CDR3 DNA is TGTGCCAGCAGCTCCCGGGGGGCATATTCACCCCTCCACTTT.

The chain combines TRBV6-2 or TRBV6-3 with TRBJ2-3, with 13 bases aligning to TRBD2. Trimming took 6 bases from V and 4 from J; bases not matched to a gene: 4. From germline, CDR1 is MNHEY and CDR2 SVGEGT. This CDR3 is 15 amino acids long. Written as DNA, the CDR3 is TGTGCCAGCAGCCGGACTAGCGGGGGTTCAGATACGCAGTATTTT. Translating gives CASSRTSGGSDTQYF.

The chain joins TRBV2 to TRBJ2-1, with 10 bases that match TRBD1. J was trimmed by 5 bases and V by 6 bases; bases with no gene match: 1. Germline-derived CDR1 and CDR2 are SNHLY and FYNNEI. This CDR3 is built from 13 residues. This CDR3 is CASRGTGDNEQFF. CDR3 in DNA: TGTGCCAGCAGGGGGACAGGGGACAATGAGCAGTTCTTC. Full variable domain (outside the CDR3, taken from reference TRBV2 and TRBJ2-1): EPEVTQTPSHQVTQMGQEVILRCVPISNHLYFYWYRQILGQKVEFLVSFYNNEISEKSEIFDDQFSVERPDGSNFTLKIRSTKLEDSAMYFCASRGTGDNEQFFGPGTRLTVL.

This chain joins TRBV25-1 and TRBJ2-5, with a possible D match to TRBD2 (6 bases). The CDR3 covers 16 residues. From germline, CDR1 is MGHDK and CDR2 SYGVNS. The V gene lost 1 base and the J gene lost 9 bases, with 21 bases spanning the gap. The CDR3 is CASSELGTGSTRAQYF. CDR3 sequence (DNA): TGTGCCAGCAGTGAATTGGGGACTGGAAGTACCAGGGCCCAGTACTTC.